This is a list of T cell receptor beta chains from one sample in a study of response to subunit inactivated influenza vaccine. One entry per CDR3 protein, called by TCRdb with MiXCR from the RT-PCR reads. The repertoire holds some 500,000 distinct CDR3 sequences, with 10% to 15% as singletons. The specimen comprised PBMCs from blood, sampled more than 35 days after vaccination. All receptors come from a man aged 45-65 years who received an inactivated influenza vaccine. The CDR3 runs from the conserved cysteine through the conserved F or W. The D gene is left open where the match is weak. Clone size is given for some rows only: seen once, a few or many times, or a class if the clone is expanded.

TRBV6-4,TRBJ1-2,-,TRBD1,CAISDRGNYGYTF,TGTGCCATCTCGGACAGGGGTAACTATGGCTACACCTTC
TRBV27,TRBJ2-1,many,TRBD1,CASSSGQFNNEQFF,TGTGCCAGCAGTTCGGGACAGTTCAACAATGAGCAGTTCTTC
TRBV7-8,TRBJ1-6,-,-,CASSLAYWQGEGALHF,TGTGCCAGCAGCTTAGCTTATTGGCAGGGTGAGGGGGCCCTCCACTTT
TRBV6-5,TRBJ1-1,-,-,CASSYIGGTTEAFF,TGTGCCAGCAGTTACATCGGGGGGACCACTGAAGCTTTCTTT
TRBV29-1,TRBJ2-5,many,-,CSGRTGGETQYF,TGCAGCGGCCGGACCGGCGGAGAGACCCAGTACTTC
TRBV2,TRBJ1-1,few,TRBD1,CASEIGTGRRTEAFF,TGTGCCAGCGAAATAGGGACAGGCCGGAGGACTGAAGCTTTCTTT
TRBV29-1,TRBJ2-7,-,-,CSVEAAPYEQYF,TGCAGCGTTGAGGCTGCGCCCTACGAGCAGTACTTC
TRBV2,TRBJ2-1,-,-,CASFQESSYNEQFF,TGTGCCAGCTTTCAGGAGAGCTCCTACAATGAGCAGTTCTTC
TRBV20-1,TRBJ2-1,few,TRBD2,CSASGRGVHSYNEQFF,TGCAGTGCTAGTGGGCGGGGGGTACACTCCTACAATGAGCAGTTCTTC
TRBV29-1,TRBJ2-3,-,-,CSVVWGGGTDTQYF,TGCAGCGTCGTGTGGGGCGGAGGCACAGATACGCAGTATTTT
TRBV29-1,TRBJ2-3,many,-,CSGEPVPSTDTQYF,TGCAGCGGGGAGCCTGTCCCTAGCACAGATACGCAGTATTTT
TRBV2,TRBJ1-1,-,TRBD1,CASSERQGGNLNTEAFF,TGTGCCAGCAGTGAGCGACAGGGGGGAAACTTGAACACTGAAGCTTTCTTT
TRBV14,TRBJ2-5,-,TRBD1,CASSLRGRNYVKYF,TGTGCCAGCAGCCTAAGGGGGCGAAATTATGTGAAGTACTTC
TRBV12-3/TRBV12-4,TRBJ1-2,few,TRBD1,CASSLGTGGPYGYTF,TGTGCCAGCAGTTTAGGGACAGGGGGGCCGTATGGCTACACCTTC
TRBV6-2/TRBV6-3,TRBJ2-1,-,-,CASSYSRIAETNEQFF,TGTGCCAGCAGTTACTCCCGAATAGCGGAAACCAATGAGCAGTTCTTC
TRBV20-1,TRBJ2-5,-,-,CSAQPQPETQYF,TGCAGTGCCCAACCTCAACCGGAGACCCAGTACTTC
TRBV20-1,TRBJ2-3,many,TRBD2,CSARTRPSTDTQYF,TGCAGTGCTCGGACTAGACCAAGCACAGATACGCAGTATTTT
TRBV7-8,TRBJ2-7,few,TRBD1,CASSYGQGGAYEQYF,TGTGCCAGCAGCTACGGACAGGGAGGAGCCTACGAGCAGTACTTC
TRBV29-1,TRBJ2-7,few,TRBD1,CSVQGAIHSAYEQYF,TGCAGCGTACAGGGGGCCATACATTCCGCCTACGAGCAGTACTTC
TRBV11-1,TRBJ2-7,once,-,CASSFSYPWGEYYEQYF,TGTGCCAGCAGCTTCTCCTACCCTTGGGGGGAGTACTACGAGCAGTACTTC
TRBV29-1,TRBJ2-2,many,TRBD1,CSVDRTDTGELFF,TGCAGCGTGGACAGGACGGACACCGGGGAGCTGTTTTTT
TRBV29-1,TRBJ2-5,few,-,CSVEDGPQTQYF,TGCAGCGTAGAGGACGGGCCACAGACCCAGTACTTC
TRBV18,TRBJ2-5,-,TRBD2,CASSPGLAGLQETQHF,TGTGCCAGCTCACCAGGCCTAGCGGGACTCCAAGAGACCCAGCACTTC
TRBV12-3/TRBV12-4,TRBJ2-7,many,TRBD2,CASSLKAGGAYEQYF,TGTGCCAGCAGTTTAAAGGCGGGAGGAGCCTACGAGCAGTACTTC
TRBV20-1,TRBJ2-3,-,-,CSASNPTGGPADTQYF,TGCAGTGCTTCTAACCCGACAGGCGGCCCAGCAGATACGCAGTATTTT
TRBV10-3,TRBJ2-6,-,-,CAIGEAGANVLTF,TGTGCCATCGGGGAAGCTGGGGCCAACGTCCTGACTTTC
TRBV7-2,TRBJ2-1,few,-,CASSLVPGEKQFF,TGTGCCAGCAGCTTAGTACCGGGGGAGAAGCAGTTCTTC
TRBV14,TRBJ1-1,few,-,CASSPRTVLNTEAFF,TGTGCCAGCAGCCCCCGGACAGTATTGAACACTGAAGCTTTCTTT
TRBV13,TRBJ2-1,-,-,CASSLSGLPNEQFF,TGTGCCAGCAGCTTATCAGGACTCCCCAATGAGCAGTTCTTC
TRBV7-9,TRBJ2-2,few,-,CASSGRQSTGELFF,TGTGCCAGCAGCGGACGACAGAGCACCGGGGAGCTGTTTTTT
TRBV4-1,TRBJ2-7,few,-,CASSQGGGLSSYEQYF,TGCGCCAGCAGCCAAGGCGGAGGGCTTAGCTCCTACGAGCAGTACTTC
TRBV12-3/TRBV12-4,TRBJ2-1,many,TRBD1,CASSPTPAGGYNEQFF,TGTGCCAGCAGCCCTACCCCGGCAGGGGGATACAATGAGCAGTTCTTC
TRBV4-3,TRBJ2-1,few,-,CASSQLAKGINEQFF,TGCGCCAGCAGCCAACTCGCCAAGGGGATCAATGAGCAGTTCTTC
TRBV4-3,TRBJ2-3,few,TRBD2,CASSQGTSGGTDTQYF,TGCGCCAGCAGCCAAGGGACTAGCGGGGGCACAGATACGCAGTATTTT
TRBV6-2/TRBV6-3,TRBJ2-7,many,TRBD1,CASRKPAGTGGKQYF,TGTGCCAGCAGGAAACCCGCAGGGACAGGGGGTAAGCAGTACTTC
TRBV20-1,TRBJ1-6,few,-,CSALSGFSYNSPLHF,TGCAGTGCTTTGAGTGGTTTCTCCTATAATTCACCCCTCCACTTT
TRBV10-3,TRBJ2-5,-,TRBD1,CAISEVSGGQETQYF,TGTGCCATCAGTGAGGTGTCAGGGGGCCAAGAGACCCAGTACTTC
TRBV20-1,TRBJ2-7,few,-,CSARVRKAYEQYF,TGCAGTGCTAGAGTCCGGAAGGCCTACGAGCAGTACTTC